The 26 T cell receptor beta chains reported below all come from one sample, sequenced in a study of T cell repertoires in cytomegalovirus infection (dated by TCRdb to 2018 to 2020). What this sample's treatment or condition label stands for: in vitro stimulation with specific CMV peptide epitopes to enrich CMV-specific T cells. Their target antigens are unknown. The reads were generated on an Illumina HiSeq 1500. The raw public data were reprocessed by TCRdb itself: fastp quality trimming at Q25, MiXCR clonotype calling, in-frame beta chains only. Identical CDR3 proteins give one entry, which carries the most common genes and DNA. Across this sample there are approximately 990,000 distinct CDR3 sequences, with approximately 33% seen only once. The leading ten clones occupy roughly 12% of the sample. Sequences were derived from cultured CD8+ T cells from PBMCs, sampled from culture after CMV antigen stimulation. The receptors originated from a human donor in good health (CMV status not recorded). Some clones in this sample may be carry-over from other donors' samples.

V is TRBV27 and J is TRBJ2-7; possibly TRBD1 or TRBD2 for D (5 bases each). Trimming took 11 bases from V and 3 from J, leaving 17 bases between them. The CDR3 extends over 13 amino acids. Germline CDR1 is MNHEY and CDR2 is SMNVEV (reference sequence). DNA of the CDR3: TGTGCCGGGGATGGGCAGGGACGCTACGAGCAGTACGTC. As protein: CAGDGQGRYEQYV.

V is TRBV29-1 and J is TRBJ2-3; D unclear. V lost 3 bases to trimming and J lost 0 bases, with 10 bases between them. The CDR3 is made up of 14 amino acids. Germline assignment: CDR1 SQVTM and CDR2 ANQGSEA. The CDR3: CSVEGEDSTDTQYF. The CDR3 coding sequence is TGCAGCGTTGAGGGCGAAGATAGCACAGATACGCAGTATTTT.

The chain couples TRBV28 to TRBJ2-7, with no clear D. The CDR3 loop spans 13 amino acids. Germline lookup yields CDR1 MDHEN and CDR2 SYDVKM. The V end lost 5 bases, the J end lost 3 bases, and 11 bases lay between the germline ends. The CDR3 DNA follows: TGTGCCAGCAGTCGTCCTTTGAACTACGAGCAGTACGTC. Translated: CASSRPLNYEQYV.

This chain links TRBV6-1 with TRBJ1-1; D is possibly TRBD1 (6 bases). The CDR3 covers 11 residues. The germline gives CDR1 MNHNS, CDR2 SASEGT. The V end lost 5 bases, the J end lost 6 bases, and 7 bases lay between the germline ends. The CDR3 spells CASSRTAEAFF. The CDR3 nucleotides are TGTGCCAGCAGTAGGACAGCTGAAGCTTTCTTT.

The V gene is TRBV18, the J gene TRBJ1-4; D call uncertain. Trimming stripped 3 bases from V and 9 bases from J, with 5 bases between. The V gene's germline CDR1 is KGHSH and CDR2 LQKENI. The CDR3 spans 11 residues. DNA for the CDR3: TGTGCCAGCTCACCGAGTCAAAAACTGTTTTTT. It is translated as CASSPSQKLFF.

Only a few counts were recorded for this clonotype. The V gene is TRBV7-9, the J gene TRBJ1-5; tentative D call: TRBD1 (6 bases). This CDR3 comprises 17 residues. The germline CDR1 and CDR2 sequences are SEHNR and FQNEAQ (reference sequence). V gave up 5 bases and J gave up 4 bases, with 21 bases separating them. The CDR3 here is CASSPNLGLGANQPQHF. The CDR3 region has the DNA TGTGCCAGCAGCCCAAATTTAGGCCTGGGGGCAAATCAGCCCCAGCATTTT. Full variable domain (missing parts from reference TRBV7-9 and TRBJ1-5): DTGVSQNPRHKITKRGQNVTFRCDPISEHNRLYWYRQTLGQGPEFLTYFQNEAQLEKSRLLSDRFSAERPKGSFSTLEIQRTEQGDSAMYLCASSPNLGLGANQPQHFGDGTRLSIL.

This clonotype has a single count. CDR3 loop: CASSFGPPYEQFF. CDR3 sequence (DNA): TGTGCCAGCAGTTTCGGCCCCCCCTATGAGCAGTTCTTC. This sequence joins TRBV27 and TRBJ2-1; D unresolved. CDR3 length: 13 amino acids. V shed 3 bases and J shed 8 bases, with 11 bases lying between them. Germline CDR1 reads MNHEY; CDR2 reads SMNVEV (reference sequence).

This clonotype was counted between two and nine times. CDR3 region: CSVRQGAQGTEAFF. The CDR3 nucleotides read TGCAGCGTTAGACAGGGGGCGCAGGGCACTGAAGCTTTCTTT. V gene TRBV29-1 combines with J gene TRBJ1-1; 10 bases are shared with TRBD1. The junction had 7 bases not matched to a gene; V was cut back by 5 bases and J by 4 bases. Germline values: CDR1 SQVTM, CDR2 ANQGSEA. The length of the CDR3 is 14 residues.

This clonotype was observed at least ten times. This chain's CDR3 is CASNMEWETQYF. CDR3 in DNA: TGTGCCAGCAACATGGAATGGGAGACCCAGTACTTC. The rearrangement joins TRBV7-8 to TRBJ2-5; D is unresolved. CDR1 is SGHVS, CDR2 FQNEAQ, per germline. V lost 7 bases to trimming and J lost 5 bases, with 11 bases between them. CDR3 size: 12 residues.

J is TRBJ2-1 and V is TRBV13; TRBD1 might be the D (6 bases). This CDR3 contains 14 residues. Trimming pared 0 bases from V and 8 bases from J, leaving 11 bases between. CDR1 and CDR2 (germline): PRHDT, FYEKMQ (reference sequence). Here the CDR3 reads CASSLGQGWYEQFF. In nucleotides, the CDR3 is TGTGCCAGCAGCTTAGGACAGGGTTGGTATGAGCAGTTCTTC.

The chain employs TRBV5-1 and TRBJ1-1; 10 bases line up with TRBD1. CDR1 is SGHRS and CDR2 is YFSETQ in the germline V gene. The CDR3 spans 15 residues. V gave up 4 bases and J gave up 7 bases; unmatched junction bases: 10. The CDR3, as DNA: TGCGCCAGCAGCCTCAAGACAGGGGGCTTCGGTGAAGCTTTCTTT. Its translation is CASSLKTGGFGEAFF.

This clonotype was recorded once. This chain links TRBV9 with TRBJ2-2; D is ambiguous. The CDR3 runs 18 residues. V shed 2 bases and J shed 3 bases, with 20 bases lying between them. CDR1 is SGDLS and CDR2 is YYNGEE in the germline V gene. DNA of the CDR3: TGTGCCAGCAGCGTCCGGCCCATTCCGGGCGGTCACACCGGGGAGCTGTTTTTT. As protein: CASSVRPIPGGHTGELFF.

The chain is built from TRBV11-1 and TRBJ2-3; no clear D gene. V gave up 2 bases and J gave up 3 bases, with 15 bases separating them. Germline CDR1 reads SGHAT; CDR2 reads FQDESV (reference sequence). The CDR3 is 16 residues long. This CDR3 reads CASSLRGRAKTDTQYF. The CDR3 coding sequence is TGTGCCAGCAGCTTACGTGGAAGGGCGAAGACAGATACGCAGTATTTT.

V is TRBV27 and J is TRBJ1-2; TRBD1 might be the D (6 bases). Germline V gene sequence: CDR1 MNHEY, CDR2 SMNVEV (reference sequence). The CDR3 runs 15 residues. V was cut by 5 bases and J by 5 bases, with 18 bases left in between. CDR3 amino acids: CASSRTASFWYGYTF. CDR3 DNA sequence: TGTGCCAGCAGTCGGACAGCGTCCTTTTGGTATGGCTACACCTTC.

Comments on this clonotype: This may be a read error, as it is one base from a much larger clone. This rearrangement joins TRBV7-2 to TRBJ2-1; 8 nucleotides agree with TRBD1. There are 15 residues in the CDR3. After removal of 4 bases from V and 6 bases from J, the junction contained 8 bases not matched to a gene. Looked up from germline, CDR1 is SGHTA and CDR2 is FQGNSA. The CDR3 nucleotides are TGTGCCAGCAGCTCGACAGGGGCCTATGTCAATGAGCAGTTCTTC. Its protein product is CASSSTGAYVNEQFF.

J is TRBJ2-7 and V is TRBV7-8; D unclear. CDR1 is SGHVS and CDR2 is FQNEAQ in the germline V gene. The V end lost 2 bases, the J end lost 4 bases, and 6 bases lay between the germline ends. The CDR3 spans 12 residues. CDR3 DNA: TGTGCCAGCAGCTTACCCACTTACGAGCAGTACTTC. Its protein product is CASSLPTYEQYF.

V gene TRBV27 combines with J gene TRBJ1-3, with no clear D. V lost 5 bases and J 0 bases, leaving 11 bases between the germline ends. This CDR3 has 15 amino acids. Germline CDR1 reads MNHEY; CDR2 reads SMNVEV (reference sequence). The DNA for the CDR3 is TGTGCCAGCAGTCCCAGTGTCATCTCTGGAAACACCATATATTTT. Translation: CASSPSVISGNTIYF.

The chain uses TRBV7-2 and TRBJ1-1, with 7 positions matching TRBD1. The CDR3 extends over 16 amino acids. With 1 base clipped from V and 3 bases from J, the junction kept 8 bases outside the gene matches. In germline, CDR1 is SGHTA, CDR2 FQGNSA. CDR3 bases: TGTGCCAGCAGCTTAGGGGCAGGGGGGAGGGACACTGAAGCTTTCTTT. As protein: CASSLGAGGRDTEAFF.

This clonotype was detected a few times. The chain joins TRBV7-2 to TRBJ1-2; D possibly corresponds to TRBD1 (6 bases). This CDR3 has 17 amino acids. CDR1 and CDR2 from the germline V gene are SGHTA and FQGNSA. The V end lost 2 bases, the J end lost 0 bases, and 16 bases lay between the germline ends. CDR3 in DNA: TGTGCCAGCAGCTTAAAGGGAGGGGGGCGCTCTAACTATGGCTACACCTTC. Translating it yields CASSLKGGGRSNYGYTF.

This clonotype has just a few counts. This rearrangement joins TRBV20-1 to TRBJ1-5; 11 positions agree with TRBD1. V dropped 4 bases and J dropped 5; count of bases not matched to a gene: 4. The CDR3 spans 14 residues. Per germline, CDR1 DFQATT and CDR2 SNEGSKA (reference sequence). CDR3 protein: CSANGGQGDQPQHF. CDR3 nucleotide sequence: TGCAGTGCTAACGGGGGACAGGGGGATCAGCCCCAGCATTTT.

The rearrangement uses TRBV19 and TRBJ2-1; D call uncertain. The V gene lost 3 bases and the J gene lost 7 bases, with 16 bases spanning the gap. The CDR3 loop spans 15 amino acids. Germline V lookup: CDR1 LNHDA, CDR2 SQIVND (reference sequence). Written as DNA, the CDR3 is TGTGCCAGTAGTATCGGACCCCGGGTGAGGAATGAGCAGTTCTTC. The encoded protein is CASSIGPRVRNEQFF.

A few counts support this clonotype. The chain is built from TRBV6-5 and TRBJ2-5, with D possibly being TRBD2 (5 bases). The length of the CDR3 is 14 residues. V was cut by 4 bases and J by 7 bases, with 16 bases left in between. In germline, CDR1 is MNHEY, CDR2 SVGAGI. CDR3 protein: CASSSDMSEGTQYF. The CDR3 nucleotides read TGTGCCAGCAGTTCAGACATGTCTGAGGGGACCCAGTACTTC.

CDR3 in amino acids: CASKTDRDRGRRQPQHF. DNA of the CDR3: TGTGCCAGCAAAACAGACCGGGACAGGGGGCGAAGACAGCCCCAGCATTTT. The rearrangement joins TRBV6-6 to TRBJ1-5; TRBD1 matches at 12 bases. This CDR3 region has 17 residues. The germline CDR1 and CDR2 sequences are MNHNY and SVGAGI (reference sequence). J was trimmed by 7 bases and V by 7 bases; bases with no gene match: 14.

The chain is built from TRBV28 and TRBJ2-1; TRBD2 matches 10 bases. The CDR3 is 19 residues long. Germline CDR1 reads MDHEN; CDR2 reads SYDVKM. The V and J ends lost 3 bases and 6 bases, in that order; junction bases with no gene match: 17. CDR3 loop: CASSFLTGAAGGPLNEQFF. The DNA for the CDR3 is TGTGCCAGCAGTTTCTTGACAGGGGCAGCGGGGGGGCCGCTCAATGAGCAGTTCTTC.

This clonotype was counted many times. The chain combines TRBV4-2 with TRBJ1-4, with TRBD1 matching over 10 bases. V lost 3 bases and J lost 0; bases outside the gene matches: 10. CDR1 is LGHNA, CDR2 YNFKEQ, per germline. CDR3 length: 19 amino acids. CDR3 protein: CASSQDRDRGNPTNEKLFF. The CDR3 DNA reads as TGTGCCAGCAGCCAGGACCGGGACAGGGGTAATCCAACTAATGAAAAACTGTTTTTT.

This clonotype appeared a few times. V usage is TRBV9 and J usage is TRBJ2-1; 10 bases match TRBD2. The V and J ends lost 3 bases and 9 bases, in that order; junction bases with no gene match: 6. The CDR3 totals 14 residues. Germline V gene sequence: CDR1 SGDLS, CDR2 YYNGEE. CDR3 protein: CASSAWTSGGEQFF. The CDR3 DNA follows: TGTGCCAGCAGCGCATGGACTAGCGGCGGTGAGCAGTTCTTC.